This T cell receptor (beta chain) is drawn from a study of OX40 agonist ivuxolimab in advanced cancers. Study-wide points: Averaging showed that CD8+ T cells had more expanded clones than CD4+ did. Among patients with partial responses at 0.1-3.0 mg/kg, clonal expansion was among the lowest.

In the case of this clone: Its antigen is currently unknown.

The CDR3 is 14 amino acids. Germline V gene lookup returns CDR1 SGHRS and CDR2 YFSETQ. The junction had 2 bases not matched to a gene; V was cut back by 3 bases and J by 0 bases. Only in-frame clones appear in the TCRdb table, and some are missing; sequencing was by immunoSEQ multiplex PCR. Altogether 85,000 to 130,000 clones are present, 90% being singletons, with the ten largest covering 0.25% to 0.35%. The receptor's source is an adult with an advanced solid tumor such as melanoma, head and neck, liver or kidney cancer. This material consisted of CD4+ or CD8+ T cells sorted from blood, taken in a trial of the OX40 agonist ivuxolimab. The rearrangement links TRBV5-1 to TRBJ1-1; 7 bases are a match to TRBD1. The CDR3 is CASSWDRLNTEAFF. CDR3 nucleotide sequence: TGCGCCAGCAGCTGGGACAGACTGAACACTGAAGCTTTCTTT.